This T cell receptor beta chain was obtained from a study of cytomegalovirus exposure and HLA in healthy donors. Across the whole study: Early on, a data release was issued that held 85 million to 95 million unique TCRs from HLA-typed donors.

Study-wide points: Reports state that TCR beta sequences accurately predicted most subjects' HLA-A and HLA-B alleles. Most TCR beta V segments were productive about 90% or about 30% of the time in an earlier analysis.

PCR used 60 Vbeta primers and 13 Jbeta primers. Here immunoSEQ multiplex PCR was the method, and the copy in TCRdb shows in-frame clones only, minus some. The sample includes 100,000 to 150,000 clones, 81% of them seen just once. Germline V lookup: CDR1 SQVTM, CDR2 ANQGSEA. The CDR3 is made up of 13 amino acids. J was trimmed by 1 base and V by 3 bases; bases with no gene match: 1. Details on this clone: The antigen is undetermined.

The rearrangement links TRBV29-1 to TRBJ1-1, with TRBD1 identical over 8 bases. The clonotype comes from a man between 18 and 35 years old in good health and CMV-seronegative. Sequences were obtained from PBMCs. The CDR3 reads CSVEGTGNTEAFF. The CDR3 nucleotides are TGCAGCGTTGAGGGGACAGGGAACACTGAAGCTTTCTTT.